The entry below describes one TCR beta chain. The data were obtained in a study of blood T cell repertoires in COVID-19. The table came from immunoSEQ multiplex PCR; TCRdb's copy has only in-frame clones and leaves some out. Here the sample spans approximately 280,000 clones, around 89% being singletons. V lost 1 base to trimming and J lost 7 bases; unmatched junction nucleotides: 1. This CDR3 has 13 residues. Germline V gene lookup returns CDR1 GTSNPN and CDR2 SVGIG (reference sequence). The origin of this receptor is a middle-aged man with acute or convalescent COVID-19. The chain joins TRBV30 to TRBJ2-1; TRBD1 matches at 10 bases. The sequencing sample was made of peripheral blood. The CDR3 loop is CAWSGGQGNEQFF. As DNA, the CDR3 is TGTGCCTGGAGTGGGGGACAGGGGAATGAGCAGTTCTTC.